This TCR beta chain appears in the sequencing data of a study of regulatory T cells in long-lasting Graves disease. Regarding the study as a whole: Less diverse TCR repertoires were seen in persistent Graves' patients than in newly diagnosed ones.

The time point here: persistent/refractory GD, antithyroid drugs over 5 years with positive TRAb. PBMCs provided the RNA from which the TCR library was made. In building TCR beta libraries, iRepertoire HTBI primers were used together with Arm-PCR of CDR3 regions. TCRdb independently ran MiXCR on the multiplex PCR reads; one entry per CDR3 protein. Among some 370,000 distinct CDR3 sequences listed, around 21% were seen once. This clonotype was seen at least ten times. As yet, its antigen is unknown. Here the sequenced sample was peripheral blood mononuclear cells (PBMCs), taken when the disease was refractory, from a patient treated with antithyroid drugs. This TCR came from a female donor with Graves disease.

The CDR3 DNA follows: TGTGCCAGCAGCTTAGCCGGCAGAAACTATGGCTACACCTTC. It encodes CASSLAGRNYGYTF. The chain is built from TRBV11-2 and TRBJ1-2; D unclear. Trimming stripped 1 base from V and 2 bases from J, with 8 bases between. This CDR3 is 14 amino acids long. The V gene's germline CDR1 is SGHAT and CDR2 FQNNGV.